Presented here are 18 T cell receptor beta chains from one specimen sequenced in a study of CD8 T cells in ankylosing spondylitis. TCRdb processed the 5' RACE reads anew with MiXCR; each CDR3 protein has one entry. This sample yields some 140,000 distinct CDR3 sequences, of which 7% to 10% are seen a single time; roughly 8% belongs to the top ten. Sequences were obtained from synovial fluid, either unsorted or a sorted T cell fraction (not recorded which). Receptors were obtained from a male donor with ankylosing spondylitis.

This clonotype was found many times. The chain couples TRBV7-3 to TRBJ2-5; TRBD2 matches 9 bases. The V and J ends lost 6 bases and 5 bases, in that order; junction bases with no gene match: 4. The V gene's germline CDR1 is SGHTA and CDR2 FQGTGA. This CDR3 comprises 13 residues. CDR3 nucleotide sequence: TGTGCCAGCAGTCCCAGCGGGGGGGAGACCCAGTACTTC. Translating gives CASSPSGGETQYF. Full variable domain (missing parts from reference TRBV7-3 and TRBJ2-5): GAGVSQTPSNKVTEKGKYVELRCDPISGHTALYWYRQSLGQGPEFLIYFQGTGAADDSGLPNDRFFAVRPEGSVSTLKIQRTERGDSAVYLCASSPSGGETQYFGPGTRLLVL.

This clonotype was observed many times. J is TRBJ2-2 and V is TRBV4-3; D gene uncertain. The V gene's germline CDR1 is LGHNA and CDR2 YSLEER. Trimming pared 5 bases from V and 1 base from J, leaving 8 bases between. The CDR3 sequence is 14 residues long. The CDR3 spells CASSSDMNTGELFF. In DNA form, the CDR3 reads TGCGCCAGCAGCTCCGACATGAACACCGGGGAGCTGTTTTTT.

In its sample, this clonotype was seen many times. This could be a read error, since a much larger clone is one nucleotide away. The V and J genes are TRBV7-2 and TRBJ2-1; 8 nucleotides match TRBD1. The V segment lost 2 bases and the J segment 1 base; nucleotides outside the gene matches: 1. The CDR3 has 15 residues. CDR1 is SGHTA, CDR2 FQGNSA, per germline. In DNA, the CDR3 is TGTGCCAGCAGCTTATGGACAGGGTCCTACAATGAGCAGTTCTTC. Protein sequence: CASSLWTGSYNEQFF. The full variable domain, in which reference TRBV7-2 and TRBJ2-1 provide the parts outside the CDR3, is GAGVSQSPSNKVTEKGKDVELRCDPISGHTALYWYRQSLGQGLEFLIYFQGNSAPDKSGLPSDRFSAERTGGSVSTLTIQRTQQEDSAVYLCASSLWTGSYNEQFFGPGTRLTVL.

V gene TRBV7-2 combines with J gene TRBJ2-7, with D perhaps matching TRBD2 (5 bases). Germline CDR1 SGHTA, CDR2 FQGNSA. The CDR3 spans 14 residues. V was pared by 4 bases and J by 0 bases, with 10 bases between. In DNA, the CDR3 is TGTGCCAGCAGCTCTGAGGGTTTCTCCTACGAGCAGTACTTC. This codes for CASSSEGFSYEQYF.

This clonotype came up a few times. The V call is TRBV10-3, the J call TRBJ2-5; 7 bases match TRBD1. The CDR3 consists of 15 residues. V lost 2 bases, J lost 10 bases, and 13 bases stayed unmatched. The germline CDR1 and CDR2 sequences are ENHRY and SYGVKD. The CDR3 nucleotides are TGTGCCATCAGTGAGAGGCAGGGGGACCGGGGTCTCCAGTACTTC. It specifies CAISERQGDRGLQYF.

This clonotype was detected ten times or more. For the CDR3, the DNA is TGTGCCAGCAGCGTAGCTAGCCTTGGCGGGGAGCTGTTTTTT. It specifies CASSVASLGGELFF. The chain combines TRBV9 with TRBJ2-2; tentatively, D is TRBD2 (5 bases). Germline-derived CDR1 and CDR2 are SGDLS and YYNGEE. This CDR3 is 14 amino acids long. V was cut by 0 bases and J by 7 bases, with 10 bases left in between. Drawing the rest from reference TRBV9 and TRBJ2-2, the complete variable domain is DSGVTQTPKHLITATGQRVTLRCSPRSGDLSVYWYQQSLDQGLQFLIQYYNGEERAKGNILERFSAQQFPDLHSELNLSSLELGDSALYFCASSVASLGGELFFGEGSRLTVL.

This clonotype was observed many times. The chain joins TRBV6-2 or TRBV6-3 to TRBJ1-5, with D tentatively TRBD1 (5 bases). This CDR3 has 12 amino acids. Germline CDR1 is MNHEY and CDR2 is SVGEGT. V dropped 5 bases and J dropped 6 bases, with 8 bases sitting between them. The CDR3 sequence: CASSPRAQPQHF. Written as DNA, the CDR3 is TGTGCCAGCAGTCCCAGGGCTCAGCCCCAGCATTTT.

This clonotype has a count of ten or more. The chain recombines TRBV20-1 with TRBJ2-1, with D possibly being TRBD2 (5 bases). Germline values: CDR1 DFQATT, CDR2 SNEGSKA (reference sequence). Trimming cost V 5 bases and J 8 bases, with 16 bases left between them. There are 13 residues in the CDR3. The CDR3 DNA sequence: TGCAGTGCTCTCTCGGAGGTTAGGGATGAGCAGTTCTTC. Protein: CSALSEVRDEQFF.

This clonotype was counted ten times or more. This rearrangement joins TRBV11-3 to TRBJ2-7; 7 nucleotides line up with TRBD1. V lost 5 bases, J lost 0 bases, and 4 bases stayed unmatched. This CDR3 is 14 amino acids long. Germline V CDR1 and CDR2: SGHNT, YENEEA. The CDR3 DNA sequence: TGTGCCAGCAGCCGGACAGGAAACTCCTACGAGCAGTACTTC. Translation gives CASSRTGNSYEQYF.

CDR3 sequence (DNA): TGTGCCAGCAGTCCTAACAGGGGGTTTGGTGGCTACACCTTC. Its translation is CASSPNRGFGGYTF. J is TRBJ1-2 and V is TRBV2, with 8 positions matching TRBD1. V lost 5 bases and J lost 7; bases outside the gene matches: 9. The CDR3 length is 14 residues. Per germline, CDR1 SNHLY and CDR2 FYNNEI.

This clonotype was seen only a few times. The chain uses TRBV14 and TRBJ1-1; 7 nucleotides align to TRBD1. Germline V gene lookup returns CDR1 SGHDN and CDR2 FVKESK. CDR3 length equals 16 residues. Losses at the gene ends were 3 bases for V and 7 bases for J; bases not matched to a gene: 14. The CDR3: CASSHLGADRTSEAFF. CDR3 in DNA: TGTGCCAGCAGCCACCTTGGGGCGGACAGGACGAGTGAAGCTTTCTTT.

This clonotype was counted only a few times. The CDR3 nucleotides are TGTGCCAGCAGTTACTCTGGGACAGGTAGTTTCACAGATACGCAGTATTTT. It codes for CASSYSGTGSFTDTQYF. The rearrangement links TRBV6-2 or TRBV6-3 to TRBJ2-3; 8 nucleotides line up with TRBD1. Trimming cost V 0 bases and J 2 bases; bases outside gene matches: 7. Germline CDR1 is MNHEY and CDR2 is SVGEGT. CDR3 size: 17 residues.

In this sample, this clonotype turned up a few times. The J gene is TRBJ2-4, the V gene TRBV9; tentatively, D is TRBD1 or TRBD2 (5 bases each). V was cut by 1 base and J by 11 bases, with 19 bases left in between. The CDR3 length is 15 residues. CDR1 SGDLS and CDR2 YYNGEE come from the germline V gene. The CDR3 nucleotides read TGTGCCAGCAGCGTAACTGGAGAGGGGATGTTAGTTCAGTACTTC. Its protein is CASSVTGEGMLVQYF.

This chain links TRBV10-3 with TRBJ2-3, with D perhaps assigned TRBD1 or TRBD2 (5 bases each). V was clipped by 4 bases and J by 6 bases, with 20 bases between them. The CDR3 covers 16 residues. Germline V CDR1 and CDR2: ENHRY, SYGVKD. The CDR3 region is CAISGGPGGHEDTQYF. For the CDR3, the DNA is TGTGCCATCAGTGGGGGACCCGGCGGGCATGAGGATACGCAGTATTTT.

This chain uses TRBV6-2 or TRBV6-3 with TRBJ2-5; 8 nucleotides align to TRBD1. Trimming removed 5 bases from V and 5 bases from J; junction bases left unmatched: 4. The CDR3 loop spans 13 amino acids. Germline CDR1 MNHEY, CDR2 SVGEGT. CDR3 sequence reads: CASSADREETQYF. In nucleotides, the CDR3 is TGTGCCAGCAGTGCGGACAGGGAGGAGACCCAGTACTTC.

This clonotype has at least ten counts. CDR3 protein: CASSLWGGSTEAFF. CDR3 coding DNA: TGTGCCAGCAGTTTGTGGGGAGGGTCCACTGAAGCTTTCTTT. J is TRBJ1-1 and V is TRBV12-3 or TRBV12-4; unclear D gene. The ends were cut back, 3 bases at V and 4 bases at J, with 12 bases in the middle. This CDR3 contains 14 residues.

This clonotype showed up many times. The V and J genes are TRBV5-1 and TRBJ2-3, with D possibly TRBD2 on 5 matching bases. CDR1 and CDR2 (germline): SGHRS, YFSETQ. Between the trimmed V and J ends, which lost 0 bases and 4 bases, there was a span of 9 bases. This CDR3 spans 14 amino acids. Written as DNA, the CDR3 is TGCGCCAGCAGCTTGGGAGGGCCGCCAGATACGCAGTATTTT. Protein: CASSLGGPPDTQYF. Together with reference TRBV5-1 and TRBJ2-3, the CDR3 gives the full variable domain: KAGVTQTPRYLIKTRGQQVTLSCSPISGHRSVSWYQQTPGQGLQFLFEYFSETQRNKGNFPGRFSGRQFSNSRSEMNVSTLELGDSALYLCASSLGGPPDTQYFGPGTRLTVL.

The CDR3 loop reads CASSNTGGRDEQYF. In DNA, the CDR3 is TGTGCCAGCAGCAACACAGGGGGGAGAGACGAGCAGTACTTC. This chain joins TRBV4-2 and TRBJ2-7, with TRBD1 identical over 8 bases. Germline V gives CDR1 LGHNA, CDR2 YNFKEQ. This CDR3 is 14 amino acids long. Unmatched junction bases numbered 8, after V lost 5 bases and J lost 5 bases.